This paragraph reports one TCR beta chain. Its antigen is currently not known. No quality values exist for individual bases; no much larger clone is one base distant. Using the deep immunoSEQ assay, multiplex PCR amplified TCR CDR3 regions from genomic DNA. Genomic DNA extracted from each cell subset was distributed evenly over all wells of several immunoSEQ 96-well plates, and each plate served as one replicate. For sorted subsets, each replicate PCR was loaded with around 220 ng genomic DNA, equivalent to 25,000 to 35,000 T cell genomes. Purified libraries were quantified with a Qubit 3.0 fluorometer, sized on a Bioanalyzer 2100, and re-quantified with the KAPA Library Quantification kit. A separate single-read 150-cycle Illumina NextSeq 550 flow cell was used to sequence each immunoSEQ 96-well plate. The paper's data handling went like this. The immunoSEQ output contained only junctional sequences without quality scores, so filtering could not match that applied to full-length reads. To assign V/J genes and CDR3, sequences were annotated using PyIR, a Python wrapper for IgBLAST v1.9, with IMGT germline references. Reads were removed for weak V/J assignments (E-value above 1e-6), missing CDR3, stop codons, out-of-frame junctions, or ambiguous translated residues. V3J clonotypes were defined by identical inferred V gene, J gene, and CDR3 amino acid sequence. Percentage overlap between repertoires was calculated by dividing the number of shared unique clonotypes by the size of the smaller repertoire. Richness of each repertoire was evaluated using RTK rarefaction, the Chao1 estimator, and Recon v2.1 estimates of unobserved clonotypes. OLGA was used to compute generation probabilities for all TCRbeta clonotypes that the gDNA method yielded from a few donors. The immuneACCESS repertoire file appears here via TCRdb, limited to in-frame rearrangements. These files lack a portion of the clones; in checked studies, under half of the deficit traces to unresolved V genes, and the cause of the others is not known. The V and J calls and the clone size are those of that table, but D and trimming were determined from the DNA. A total of hundreds of thousands of clones appear in this sample, just over 95% of them only once. The ten largest clones represent about 0.22% of the sample.

These data belong to a study of shared clonotypes between healthy human individuals (dated by TCRdb to about 2020). Concerning the study at large: A couple of women and a few men aged 18 to 49 years were included in the cohort. For each donor, CD4 naive and CD4 memory were each run on three plates, CD8 naive on two plates, and CD8 memory on one plate. To estimate repertoire size and how much clonotypes are shared between individuals, the study performed deep sequencing of blood TCR repertoires from about five healthy adults. Libraries were prepared and TCR repertoires were sequenced by different laboratories using diverse techniques, in order to increase sequencing depth and limit assay-specific biases. Per donor, leukapheresis produced somewhere between about 0.8 and 9.5 billion PBMCs.

CD8 naive samples were obtained by positive selection for CCR7 among CD45RO-negative cells, yielding a CD45RA+CCR7+ population from which TemRA cells were excluded. The donors were healthy, HIV-negative adults who had no recently reported acute infections or vaccinations. Every donor was a Caucasian adult living in Nashville, Tennessee, USA. Blood was obtained by leukapheresis, after which PBMCs were separated by Ficoll-Histopaque density gradient centrifugation and cryopreserved in liquid nitrogen vapor phase. Analytical flow cytometry was used to check the purity and quantity of every magnetically sorted T cell population. From each sorted fraction, genomic DNA was isolated and quantified by UV absorbance on a Nanodrop 2000c. V trim: 4 bases; J trim: 3 bases; unmatched bases: 7. Including the terminal cysteine and phenylalanine, the CDR3 comprises 16 residues. The entry retains the CDR3 DNA only, 48 bases that are in frame from base 1. The CDR1 and CDR2 encoded by the germline V gene (reference sequence) are SEHNR and FQNEAQ.

What the authors observed across the whole study: Rarefaction of sorted-subset datasets indicated incomplete sequencing despite the large sequencing depth. Naive subsets generally had larger estimated clonotype richness than memory subsets. Sampling was restricted to blood, and TCR repertoires in tissue are likely to differ from TCR repertoires in blood. Compared with non-shared clonotypes, clonotypes shared by all four sorted-subset donors had higher generation probabilities. Pairwise subsampling indicated that sequencing depth was expected to affect the degree of clonotype sharing among donors. Approximately 5% of naive CD4, more than 3% of naive CD8, 2.3% of memory CD4, and less than 0.45% of memory CD8 clonotypes were shared across several donors. Because the study included only a small number of donors, the genetic and exposure-history diversity represented was limited.

Sequenced: naive CD8+ T cells sorted from blood. The cell subset or site label corresponds to: CD45RA+CCR7+. The TCR was taken from a man between 25 and 39 years old in good health. The chain couples TRBV7-9 to TRBJ2-2; 8 middle bases align to TRBD2. The CDR3 has the sequence CASSSPGGAHTGELFF. The DNA sequence reads TGTGCCAGCAGCTCCCCGGGAGGGGCCCACACCGGGGAGCTGTTTTTT.